Sequencing of this T cell receptor (beta chain) was carried out in a study of blood T cell repertoires in COVID-19. Study-wide context: Researchers got acute and convalescent COVID-19 samples from the United States, Italy and Spain. PBMCs, B-cell-depleted T cells, or T cells provided the cDNA or gDNA that made up the material.

Patients of the Seattle cohort, enrolled during active infection, were followed longitudinally. Methods used by the authors: Amplification of reference gene primers provided the estimated nucleated cell counts. Sequencing was performed with immunoSEQ multiplex PCR; in TCRdb, only in-frame clones are kept and a portion is missing. That table supplies the V and J calls and clone size; D and trimming were determined from the DNA. The data show a few hundred thousand clones, 70% to 90% seen once. The sequenced material came from peripheral blood. This TCR was recovered from a man aged 50 or older with COVID-19, enrolled during active disease.

As DNA, the CDR3 is TGCGCCAGCAGCCCAACACAGGGGTCCGGGGAGCTGTTTTTT. Translated: CASSPTQGSGELFF. The V gene is TRBV5-1, the J gene TRBJ2-2; 7 nucleotides align to TRBD1. CDR3 length: 14 residues. The germline V gene encodes CDR1 SGHRS and CDR2 YFSETQ. V trimming: 4 bases; J trimming: 6 bases; junction bases outside the gene matches: 6.